The clone carrying this T cell receptor beta chain was detected ten times or more. What it binds is unknown. The sample is drawn from a study of CD8+CD57+ T cells in acquired aplastic anemia. Whole-study context: The study obtained an average of around 3.4 ug of DNA from sorted CD4+ and CD8+ cells. Overall study findings and caveats: Patients and controls had in common around 29 CD8+ CDR3 sequences. CD8+ Simpson's diversity in patients was not significantly different from that in controls.

Patients who underwent sequencing had shown CD8+CD57+ cell expansion by flow cytometry. Genomic DNA was employed as the template in profiling TCR beta VDJ and CDR3. TCRdb independently ran MiXCR on the reads; one entry per CDR3 protein. This sample carries some 160,000 distinct CDR3 sequences, approximately 51% of them seen once, and the ten largest clones take 2.5% to 4%. This receptor was obtained from a human donor with aplastic anemia. Sequencing input: sorted CD4+, CD8+, or CD8+CD57+ T cells (not recorded which) from PBMCs.

The CDR3 protein is CASSLGDRIRSPLHF. The CDR3 DNA follows: TGCGCCAGCAGCTTGGGGGACAGGATCCGCTCACCCCTCCACTTT. This sequence joins TRBV5-1 and TRBJ1-6; 8 bases agree with TRBD1. CDR3 length equals 15 residues. Trimming took 0 bases from V and 10 from J; bases not matched to a gene: 6. In germline, CDR1 is SGHRS, CDR2 YFSETQ.